This TCR beta chain was observed in a study of response to subunit inactivated influenza vaccine. CDR1 MDHEN and CDR2 SYDVKM come from the germline V gene. This CDR3 has 18 amino acids. The V gene end was trimmed by 7 bases and the J gene end by 8 bases; junction bases not matched to a gene: 23. TCRdb re-analysed the RT-PCR reads in MiXCR, keeping a single row per CDR3 protein. The table has roughly 150,000 distinct CDR3 sequences, about a tenth seen once. Study-level findings and limits: After each seasonal influenza vaccination, few new T cells are recruited, the authors suggested.

Details on this clonotype: Its antigen is currently unknown.

The origin of this receptor is a man aged 50-60 years who received an inactivated influenza vaccine. The chain links TRBV28 to TRBJ2-1, with 7 bases that match TRBD2. The sequences come from non-naive T cells sorted from PBMCs, collected 45 days after vaccination. This chain's CDR3 is CASTHRRLAGPLWHEQFF. The CDR3 DNA reads as TGTGCCAGCACCCATAGAAGACTAGCTGGACCGTTATGGCATGAGCAGTTCTTC. Combining the CDR3 with reference TRBV28 and TRBJ2-1 gives the whole variable domain DVKVTQSSRYLVKRTGEKVFLECVQDMDHENMFWYRQDPGLGLRLIYFSYDVKMKEKGDIPEGYSVSREKKERFSLILESASTNQTSMYLCASTHRRLAGPLWHEQFFGPGTRLTVL.